These 26 T cell receptor beta chains share one sample of origin, sequenced in a study of T cell responses to AZD1222 COVID-19 vaccine. Sequenced by immunoSEQ multiplex PCR; TCRdb stores in-frame clones only, minus some. This sample has about 170,000 clones; roughly 87% occur once, and the top ten carry 0.85% to 1.2%. The starting material was peripheral blood, obtained 28 days after the second AZD1222 dose. The receptors derive from an adult who received the AZD1222 COVID-19 vaccine.

This clone is a singleton in its sample. The chain employs TRBV10-2 and TRBJ1-3, with D unclear. This CDR3 has 16 residues. Trimming pared 5 bases from V and 0 bases from J, leaving 14 bases between. From germline, CDR1 is WSHSY and CDR2 SAAADI. The CDR3 region has the DNA TGCGCCAGCAGTTTTTCAGGCCCTGACTCTGGAAACACCATATATTTT. Its protein product is CASSFSGPDSGNTIYF.

The genes are TRBV5-1 and TRBJ1-2, with 10 nucleotides matching TRBD1. This CDR3 is 13 amino acids long. The trim removed 9 bases at V and 4 bases at J, leaving 6 bases unmatched. Germline CDR1 is SGHRS and CDR2 is YFSETQ. CDR3 sequence: CANQTGGFYGYTF. Written as DNA, the CDR3 is TGCGCCAATCAGACAGGGGGCTTCTATGGCTACACCTTC. Looking up the rest from reference TRBV5-1 and TRBJ1-2 gives the full variable domain: KAGVTQTPRYLIKTRGQQVTLSCSPISGHRSVSWYQQTPGQGLQFLFEYFSETQRNKGNFPGRFSGRQFSNSRSEMNVSTLELGDSALYLCANQTGGFYGYTFGSGTRLTVV.

To note about this clone: One junction end does not reproduce the germline sequence, and a read error may be involved. Written as DNA, the CDR3 is TGCAGCGTTGAACTTGGGGGCGCTGACAATGGGCAGTTCTTC. Protein product: CSVELGGADNGQFF. This chain connects TRBV29-1 to TRBJ2-1, with D maybe TRBD1 (6 bases). Germline-derived CDR1 and CDR2 are SQVTM and ANQGSEA. This CDR3 spans 14 amino acids.

The CDR3 reads CASSLGTGEGTGELFF. The CDR3, as DNA: TGTGCCAGCAGCTTAGGAACAGGGGAGGGGACCGGGGAGCTGTTTTTT. V usage is TRBV11-2 and J usage is TRBJ2-2, with D tentatively TRBD1 or TRBD2 (7 bases each). CDR3 length: 16 residues. Germline V CDR1 and CDR2: SGHAT, FQNNGV. V was shortened by 1 base and J by 5 bases, with 14 bases between the two germline ends.

This sequence joins TRBV11-2 and TRBJ2-1; possibly TRBD1 for D (5 bases). The CDR3 consists of 13 residues. V lost 0 bases to trimming and J lost 9 bases, with 9 bases between them. CDR1 is SGHAT and CDR2 is FQNNGV in the germline V gene. CDR3: CASSLERGGEQFF. Here the CDR3 DNA reads TGTGCCAGCAGCTTAGAAAGGGGTGGTGAGCAGTTCTTC.

This clone is a singleton in its sample. CDR3 bases: TGTGCCAGCAGCTTATATGGAGCGGGAACCAGCTATGGCTACACCTTC. Encoded protein: CASSLYGAGTSYGYTF. The chain recombines TRBV7-9 with TRBJ1-2; D not resolved. CDR1 and CDR2 (germline): SEHNR, FQNEAQ (reference sequence). This CDR3 is 16 amino acids long. The V and J ends lost 2 bases and 4 bases respectively, with 17 bases between them.

This clone was detected only once. The chain joins TRBV7-2 to TRBJ1-5; 7 bases are a match to TRBD1. Germline CDR1 SGHTA, CDR2 FQGNSA. CDR3 length: 14 residues. The V segment lost 5 bases and the J segment 4 bases; nucleotides outside the gene matches: 5. CDR3 protein: CASSQGQLNQPQHF. For the CDR3, the DNA is TGTGCCAGCAGCCAGGGACAGTTGAATCAGCCCCAGCATTTT.

The V and J genes are TRBV7-9 and TRBJ2-2; D remains ambiguous. V was pared by 4 bases and J by 0 bases, with 15 bases between. The CDR3 is 17 amino acids. Germline values: CDR1 SEHNR, CDR2 FQNEAQ (reference sequence). CDR3 nucleotides: TGTGCCAGCAGCTCCGACGGACCCTACGCGAACACCGGGGAGCTGTTTTTT. Translating gives CASSSDGPYANTGELFF.

The gene calls are TRBV29-1 and TRBJ2-6; 7 bases align to TRBD1. CDR1 is SQVTM, CDR2 ANQGSEA, per germline. This CDR3 contains 14 residues. V gave up 5 bases and J gave up 0 bases; unmatched junction bases: 1. CDR3 coding DNA: TGCAGCGTTACAGGGGCCTCTGGGGCCAACGTCCTGACTTTC. This gives the protein CSVTGASGANVLTF.

The J gene is TRBJ2-3, the V gene TRBV4-2; D uncertain. The V end lost 4 bases, the J end lost 2 bases, and 19 bases lay between the germline ends. This CDR3 spans 17 amino acids. Germline loops: CDR1 LGHNA, CDR2 YNFKEQ. CDR3 nucleotides: TGTGCCAGCAGCCCTCCCCCCGGGTCGAGTAACACAGATACGCAGTATTTT. This encodes CASSPPPGSSNTDTQYF.

The chain links TRBV4-3 to TRBJ2-3; D is possibly TRBD1 or TRBD2 (5 bases each). Germline V gives CDR1 LGHNA, CDR2 YSLEER. V was trimmed by 3 bases and J by 7 bases, leaving 14 bases between them. There are 14 residues in the CDR3. The CDR3 spells CASSHGLGEHTQYF. The CDR3 DNA reads as TGCGCCAGCAGCCACGGACTGGGGGAGCATACGCAGTATTTT.

V usage is TRBV3-1 (or the pseudogene TRBV3-2) and J usage is TRBJ1-2; unclear D gene. Trimming took off 0 bases at V and 5 bases at J, with 16 bases between the two ends. This CDR3 comprises 16 residues. Germline CDR1 LGHDT, CDR2 YNNKEL (reference sequence). This chain's CDR3 is CASSQEERRVNYGYTF. CDR3 nucleotide sequence: TGTGCCAGCAGCCAAGAAGAAAGACGGGTCAATTATGGCTACACCTTC.

The chain carries TRBV28 and TRBJ2-4, with D maybe TRBD2 (6 bases). Between the trimmed V and J ends, which lost 3 bases and 1 base, there was a span of 13 bases. The CDR3 runs to 16 residues. Germline V CDR1 and CDR2: MDHEN, SYDVKM. CDR3 region: CASSLAGGFAKNIQYF. CDR3 nucleotides: TGTGCCAGCAGTTTGGCCGGGGGATTCGCCAAAAACATTCAGTACTTC.

A single count supports this clone. The genes are TRBV4-3 and TRBJ2-7; tentative D call: TRBD2 (5 bases). Trimming cost V 2 bases and J 7 bases, with 12 bases left between them. This CDR3 is built from 13 residues. Germline CDR1 and CDR2: LGHNA and YSLEER. The DNA of the CDR3 is TGCGCCAGCAGCCAAAAAGAGGGTAGGGAGCAGTACTTC. It translates to CASSQKEGREQYF.

J is TRBJ2-4 and V is TRBV5-5; D possibly uses TRBD1 or TRBD2 (5 bases each). The ends were cut back, 7 bases at V and 7 bases at J, with 12 bases in the middle. The CDR3 contains 12 residues. CDR1 is SGHKS, CDR2 YYEKEE, per germline (reference sequence). In DNA, the CDR3 is TGTGCCAGCTCATCTGAGGGGAACATTCAGTACTTC. Its protein product is CASSSEGNIQYF.

The gene calls are TRBV15 and TRBJ2-2; tentative D call: TRBD2 (6 bases). Germline loops: CDR1 LNHNV, CDR2 YYDKDF (reference sequence). Trimming cost V 3 bases and J 0 bases, with 11 bases left between them. The CDR3 totals 16 residues. CDR3 in DNA: TGTGCCACCAGCAGGGGGGGAATCGCGAACACCGGGGAGCTGTTTTTT. It translates to CATSRGGIANTGELFF.

A few counts support this clone. The genes are TRBV7-6 and TRBJ1-3, with a weak D call TRBD1 (5 bases). V gave up 1 base and J gave up 2 bases, with 12 bases separating them. From germline, CDR1 is SGHVS and CDR2 FNYEAQ. CDR3 length equals 16 residues. DNA of the CDR3: TGTGCCAGCAGCTTAGAACAGGTGGCCGCTGGAAACACCATATATTTT. This codes for CASSLEQVAAGNTIYF.

In its sample, this clone was seen a few times. Other DNA sequences within the sample encode an identical CDR3. The chain employs TRBV6-5 and TRBJ2-7; TRBD1 aligns across 10 bases. V shed 2 bases and J 4 bases; nucleotides not matched to a gene: 5. CDR3 length equals 15 residues. Germline V gene lookup returns CDR1 MNHEY and CDR2 SVGAGI. The CDR3 DNA follows: TGTGCCAGCAGTTACAGGGACAGGGGAGGTTACGAGCAGTACTTC. Protein product: CASSYRDRGGYEQYF.

The chain recombines TRBV12-3 or TRBV12-4 with TRBJ1-2, with TRBD1 matching over 7 bases. Trimming took 3 bases from V and 3 from J; bases not matched to a gene: 1. This CDR3 has 13 amino acids. CDR3 coding DNA: TGTGCCAGCAGTTTTCAGGGGGACTATGGCTACACCTTC. Amino acid sequence: CASSFQGDYGYTF.

The chain couples TRBV4-3 to TRBJ1-2, with TRBD1 matching over 9 bases. Per germline, CDR1 LGHNA and CDR2 YSLEER. There are 19 residues in the CDR3. J gave up 3 bases and V 2 bases, and 16 bases lay outside the gene matches. Here the CDR3 reads CASSQSRSGGQGLHYGYTF. CDR3 nucleotides: TGCGCCAGCAGCCAATCACGATCGGGGGGACAGGGATTACACTATGGCTACACCTTC.

A word on this clone: A junction boundary mismatches the germline segment, possibly from a read error. This sequence joins TRBV27 and TRBJ1-5, with D perhaps TRBD1 (6 bases). The CDR3 consists of 14 residues. Germline V gene lookup returns CDR1 MNHEY and CDR2 SMNVEV (reference sequence). Here the CDR3 reads CASSLSGGHQPQHF. The CDR3 nucleotides read TGTGCCAGCAGTCTATCGGGGGGCCATCAGCCCCAGCATTTT.

This clone was recorded only once. This sequence joins TRBV14 and TRBJ1-5; 12 bases fit TRBD1. CDR1 and CDR2 (germline): SGHDN, FVKESK. V trimming: 0 bases; J trimming: 6 bases; junction bases outside the gene matches: 15. This CDR3 has 20 residues. CDR3 residues: CASSQDKVGDRGLSSQPQHF. CDR3 DNA sequence: TGTGCCAGCAGCCAAGATAAAGTCGGGGACAGGGGGCTTTCGAGTCAGCCCCAGCATTTT.

This chain connects TRBV2 to TRBJ2-5; 9 bases match TRBD2. This CDR3 comprises 19 residues. After removal of 0 bases from V and 5 bases from J, the junction contained 16 bases not matched to a gene. Per germline, CDR1 SNHLY and CDR2 FYNNEI. CDR3 region: CASSEALRASGALGETQYF. CDR3 coding DNA: TGTGCCAGCAGTGAAGCGCTTCGGGCTAGCGGGGCCTTAGGGGAGACCCAGTACTTC.

CDR3 bases: TGTGCCAGCCCACAACTCCGGGCAAACACTGAAGCTTTCTTT. Its protein product is CASPQLRANTEAFF. This chain connects TRBV18 to TRBJ1-1, with no clear D. V lost 8 bases, J lost 2 bases, and 15 bases lay in between. The CDR3 is 14 amino acids. Looked up from germline, CDR1 is KGHSH and CDR2 is LQKENI. Full variable domain (remainder filled in from reference TRBV18 and TRBJ1-1): NAGVMQNPRHLVRRRGQEARLRCSPMKGHSHVYWYRQLPEEGLKFMVYLQKENIIDESGMPKERFSAEFPKEGPSILRIQQVVRGDSAAYFCASPQLRANTEAFFGQGTRLTVV.

The chain couples TRBV5-6 to TRBJ2-5; 9 nucleotides line up with TRBD2. V lost 0 bases, J lost 4 bases, and 10 bases stayed unmatched. Germline loops: CDR1 SGHDT, CDR2 YYEEEE. The CDR3 has 17 residues. As DNA, the CDR3 is TGTGCCAGCAGCTTGGCCGCCCGCGGGGGGGCTTTAGAGACCCAGTACTTC. This gives the protein CASSLAARGGALETQYF.

The rearrangement links TRBV4-2 to TRBJ1-6, with 7 bases lining up with TRBD1. The CDR3 is 16 residues long. The V segment lost 4 bases and the J segment 4 bases; nucleotides outside the gene matches: 7. Germline V gene data show CDR1 as LGHNA and CDR2 as YNFKEQ. The CDR3 region is CASSLAGTAYNSPLHF. The CDR3 DNA reads TGTGCCAGCAGCCTCGCCGGGACAGCATATAATTCACCCCTCCACTTT.